The 18 T cell receptor beta chains given below trace back to one sample, sequenced in a study of OX40 agonist ivuxolimab in advanced cancers. Assay used: immunoSEQ multiplex PCR; TCRdb lists only in-frame clones, some missing. The sample consists of 30,000 to 35,000 clones, around 90% of them appearing once. Sequencing used CD4+ or CD8+ T cells sorted from blood, obtained in a trial of the OX40 agonist ivuxolimab. These receptors all stem from an adult with an advanced solid tumor such as melanoma, head and neck, liver or kidney cancer.

This clone appeared a single time. The rearrangement joins TRBV30 to TRBJ1-2; the match to TRBD1 covers 7 bases. After removal of 5 bases from V and 4 bases from J, the junction contained 4 bases not matched to a gene. The CDR3 totals 12 residues. Germline V gene lookup returns CDR1 GTSNPN and CDR2 SVGIG (reference sequence). The CDR3 sequence is CAWGTVFYGYTF. CDR3 sequence (DNA): TGTGCCTGGGGGACAGTATTCTATGGCTACACCTTC.

The CDR3 DNA follows: TGTGCCTGGAGCTATAGCGGTGAGCAGTTCTTC. Translation gives CAWSYSGEQFF. The chain employs TRBV30 and TRBJ2-1, with D perhaps matching TRBD2 (6 bases). The germline gives CDR1 GTSNPN, CDR2 SVGIG (reference sequence). The CDR3 loop spans 11 amino acids. The V and J ends lost 3 bases and 9 bases respectively, with 9 bases between them.

The rearrangement joins TRBV6-4 to TRBJ2-1; TRBD2 matches 10 bases. Looked up from germline, CDR1 is MRHNA and CDR2 is SNTAGT. Trimming removed 4 bases from V and 0 bases from J; junction bases left unmatched: 3. CDR3 length: 16 residues. CDR3 nucleotide sequence: TGTGCCAGCAGTGCTCCTAGCGGGAGCTCCTACAATGAGCAGTTCTTC. This gives the protein CASSAPSGSSYNEQFF.

This clone has only one observation. The junction shows a germline mismatch at one end, possibly a read error. This chain connects TRBV18 to TRBJ1-2; TRBD1 matches 8 bases. CDR1 is KGHSH and CDR2 is LQKENI in the germline V gene. This CDR3 has 13 amino acids. The CDR3 reads CANSPDREYGYTF. The CDR3, as DNA: TGTGCCAACTCACCGGACAGGGAGTATGGCTACACCTTC. The full variable domain, its missing parts supplied by reference TRBV18 and TRBJ1-2, is NAGVMQNPRHLVRRRGQEARLRCSPMKGHSHVYWYRQLPEEGLKFMVYLQKENIIDESGMPKERFSAEFPKEGPSILRIQQVVRGDSAAYFCANSPDREYGYTFGSGTRLTVV.

The CDR3 DNA reads as TGTGCCAGCAAGCCGGGGGGGTACTACGAGCAGTACTTC. Translating gives CASKPGGYYEQYF. This chain links TRBV2 with TRBJ2-7; TRBD2 matches 8 bases. The germline gives CDR1 SNHLY, CDR2 FYNNEI. V dropped 7 bases and J dropped 3; count of bases not matched to a gene: 5. The CDR3 contains 13 residues.

V and J are TRBV5-4 and TRBJ2-1, with D maybe TRBD2 (6 bases). The CDR3 loop spans 15 amino acids. Germline V gene sequence: CDR1 SGHNT, CDR2 YYREEE (reference sequence). V was pared by 0 bases and J by 4 bases, with 11 bases between. CDR3 sequence: CASSLAKEGYNEQFF. Here the CDR3 DNA reads TGTGCCAGCAGCTTGGCTAAGGAGGGGTACAATGAGCAGTTCTTC.

The chain has TRBV4-2 and TRBJ1-5; 7 positions match TRBD1. This CDR3 spans 17 amino acids. Germline CDR1 LGHNA, CDR2 YNFKEQ. Germline trimming cut 4 bases from V and 0 bases from J; bases unmatched to any gene: 9. The CDR3 reads CASSPAWGTDSNQPQHF. The CDR3 nucleotides read TGTGCCAGCAGCCCAGCCTGGGGGACAGATAGCAATCAGCCCCAGCATTTT.

This rearrangement joins TRBV6-1 to TRBJ1-2; D is unresolved. The CDR3 is made up of 14 amino acids. The V gene lost 0 bases and the J gene lost 1 base, with 6 bases spanning the gap. Germline CDR1 and CDR2: MNHNS and SASEGT. In DNA, the CDR3 is TGTGCCAGCAGTGAAGCAGGGAATAACTATGGCTACACCTTC. This encodes CASSEAGNNYGYTF.

This chain links TRBV6-6 with TRBJ1-2; D may be TRBD1 (5 bases). The germline gives CDR1 MNHNY, CDR2 SVGAGI (reference sequence). Trimming pared 5 bases from V and 4 bases from J, leaving 20 bases between. The length of the CDR3 is 16 residues. CDR3 amino acids: CASSTPAREEGYGYTF. The CDR3 region has the DNA TGTGCCAGCAGTACTCCCGCCAGGGAGGAGGGCTATGGCTACACCTTC.

The chain employs TRBV2 and TRBJ1-2; 8 positions agree with TRBD1. The CDR3 consists of 15 residues. Germline V lookup: CDR1 SNHLY, CDR2 FYNNEI. V gave up 2 bases and J gave up 4 bases; unmatched junction bases: 6. The CDR3 spells CASSESGQGIYGYTF. In DNA, the CDR3 is TGTGCCAGCAGTGAAAGTGGACAGGGCATCTATGGCTACACCTTC.

The chain links TRBV15 to TRBJ1-4; D gene ambiguous. The germline gives CDR1 LNHNV, CDR2 YYDKDF (reference sequence). The CDR3 is made up of 15 amino acids. V lost 6 bases and J 0 bases, leaving 11 bases between the germline ends. The CDR3 loop is CATRQGDATNEKLFF. The CDR3 DNA sequence: TGTGCCACCAGGCAAGGCGATGCAACTAATGAAAAACTGTTTTTT.

V usage is TRBV11-2 and J usage is TRBJ2-7; TRBD1 matches 7 bases. The trim removed 5 bases at V and 3 bases at J, leaving 4 bases unmatched. CDR3 size: 13 residues. The germline V gene encodes CDR1 SGHAT and CDR2 FQNNGV. The CDR3 bases are TGTGCCAGCAGCCGCCGGACAGGCTACGAGCAGTACTTC. As protein: CASSRRTGYEQYF.

V gene TRBV19 combines with J gene TRBJ2-6, with 7 bases matching TRBD1. The CDR3 runs to 17 residues. From germline, CDR1 is LNHDA and CDR2 SQIVND (reference sequence). Trimming cost V 0 bases and J 4 bases; bases outside gene matches: 6. This CDR3 reads CASSIEKGASGANVLTF. In nucleotides, the CDR3 is TGTGCCAGTAGTATAGAGAAGGGGGCATCCGGGGCCAACGTCCTGACTTTC.

CDR3 in DNA: TGTGCCAGCAGTATTCACTACGAGCAGTACTTC. Translated, it gives CASSIHYEQYF. J is TRBJ2-7 and V is TRBV2; no clear D. V was cut by 5 bases and J by 3 bases, with 5 bases left in between. CDR1 and CDR2 (germline): SNHLY, FYNNEI. There are 11 residues in the CDR3.

With respect to this clone: The same CDR3 can be traced to other DNA sequences in this sample. The chain joins TRBV7-3 to TRBJ2-1; D is uncertain. Germline CDR1 is SGHTA and CDR2 is FQGTGA. Trimming took off 1 base at V and 0 bases at J, with 7 bases between the two ends. This CDR3 has 15 amino acids. CDR3 amino acids: CASSLRGGSYNEQFF. The CDR3 DNA follows: TGTGCCAGCAGCTTAAGAGGCGGCTCCTACAATGAGCAGTTCTTC. Variable domain in full (rest from reference TRBV7-3 and TRBJ2-1): GAGVSQTPSNKVTEKGKYVELRCDPISGHTALYWYRQSLGQGPEFLIYFQGTGAADDSGLPNDRFFAVRPEGSVSTLKIQRTERGDSAVYLCASSLRGGSYNEQFFGPGTRLTVL.

This chain connects TRBV11-2 to TRBJ2-4, with D uncertain. Per germline, CDR1 SGHAT and CDR2 FQNNGV. The CDR3 extends over 11 amino acids. With 5 bases removed from V and 8 bases from J, the gap between germline ends came to 7 bases. This chain's CDR3 is CASSMSDIQYF. DNA of the CDR3: TGTGCCAGCAGCATGAGCGACATTCAGTACTTC.

This clone was counted only a few times. The genes are TRBV7-9 and TRBJ2-7; perhaps TRBD1 as D (5 bases). The germline V gene encodes CDR1 SEHNR and CDR2 FQNEAQ (reference sequence). Trimming shortened V by 4 bases and J by 2 bases, and 12 bases separated the two germline ends. CDR3 length equals 14 residues. CDR3 sequence: CASSWGTTTYEQYF. The CDR3 DNA reads TGTGCCAGCAGCTGGGGCACAACTACCTACGAGCAGTACTTC.

This chain's CDR3 is CATRGQETQYF. CDR3 bases: TGTGCCACCCGGGGTCAAGAGACCCAGTACTTC. The chain joins TRBV7-9 to TRBJ2-5, with D possibly TRBD2 on 5 matching bases. Per the germline V gene, CDR1 is SEHNR and CDR2 is FQNEAQ (reference sequence). This CDR3 spans 11 amino acids. Trimming took off 10 bases at V and 2 bases at J, with 8 bases between the two ends. Supplemented by reference TRBV7-9 and TRBJ2-5, the full variable domain reads DTGVSQNPRHKITKRGQNVTFRCDPISEHNRLYWYRQTLGQGPEFLTYFQNEAQLEKSRLLSDRFSAERPKGSFSTLEIQRTEQGDSAMYLCATRGQETQYFGPGTRLLVL.